This T cell receptor (beta chain) was identified during a study of T cells expressing NK-cell markers. Study-level points and caveats: The share of CD8+ T cells held by dominant NKG2C+ clonotypes was about 1.0-7.5% in about 6 donors. There were a handful of donors in whom these clonotypes also led the CD3+CD56-NKG2C+ fraction.

In the case of this clonotype: The antigen is unknown.

Template switching by 5'RACE with UMIs generated the TCR beta cDNA. No DNA is given; TCRdb re-called the 5' RACE reads and lists each CDR3 protein once. With approximately 380,000 distinct CDR3 sequences in the sample, the ten largest clones hold roughly 5.2%. The receptor comes from a man aged 18-70 years in good health. Sequencing was performed on blood T cells: a sorted CD56 or NKG2C T cell subset, CD4+ or CD8+ T cells, or bulk PBMC T cells (not recorded which).

The CDR3 loop reads CASSLAKTANEQFF. The chain is built from TRBV5-1 and TRBJ2-1. From germline, CDR1 is SGHRS and CDR2 YFSETQ. The CDR3 sequence is 14 residues long. Complete variable domain (other parts from reference TRBV5-1 and TRBJ2-1): KAGVTQTPRYLIKTRGQQVTLSCSPISGHRSVSWYQQTPGQGLQFLFEYFSETQRNKGNFPGRFSGRQFSNSRSEMNVSTLELGDSALYLCASSLAKTANEQFFGPGTRLTVL.